This passage covers 32 T cell receptor beta chains from one sample sequenced in a study of patients and donors after allogeneic stem cell transplantation. Via MiXCR, TCRdb re-called the RT-PCR reads, giving one row per CDR3 protein. The sample records approximately 98,000 distinct CDR3 sequences, 35% being singletons. The sample consisted of blood, either unsorted or a sorted T cell fraction (not recorded which). These receptors came from a human donor who was either an allogeneic HSCT recipient or a stem cell or donor lymphocyte infusion donor (not recorded which). It is not recorded whose cells these are; they may come from a transplant donor.

The chain has TRBV12-3 or TRBV12-4 and TRBJ1-2; D is undetermined. V shed 5 bases and J shed 5 bases, with 15 bases lying between them. The CDR3 loop spans 14 amino acids. CDR3 sequence: CASSQQQTSYGYTF. The DNA for the CDR3 is TGTGCCAGCAGTCAACAACAAACCTCTTATGGCTACACCTTC.

This clonotype was seen only once. The V call is TRBV12-3 or TRBV12-4, the J call TRBJ2-1; D remains ambiguous. CDR3 length equals 14 residues. V shed 5 bases and J shed 4 bases, with 12 bases lying between them. CDR3 in amino acids: CASSRSGLYNEQFF. The CDR3 DNA follows: TGTGCCAGCAGTAGATCCGGGCTTTACAATGAGCAGTTCTTC.

The rearrangement uses TRBV7-2 and TRBJ2-5, with D possibly being TRBD1 (6 bases). Germline CDR1 and CDR2: SGHTA and FQGNSA. The length of the CDR3 is 14 residues. The ends were cut back, 5 bases at V and 5 bases at J, with 15 bases in the middle. CDR3 loop: CASSPRLQGETQYF. The CDR3 coding sequence is TGTGCCAGCAGCCCTCGGTTGCAGGGGGAGACCCAGTACTTC.

The chain links TRBV27 to TRBJ2-7; D is uncertain. Germline values: CDR1 MNHEY, CDR2 SMNVEV (reference sequence). CDR3 length: 16 residues. Trimming took off 5 bases at V and 0 bases at J, with 17 bases between the two ends. The CDR3 reads CASSPLIWASSYEQYF. CDR3 in DNA: TGTGCCAGCAGTCCCCTCATCTGGGCGAGCTCCTACGAGCAGTACTTC.

The chain has TRBV4-2 and TRBJ2-1; tentatively, D is TRBD2 (6 bases). V was cut by 2 bases and J by 4 bases, with 15 bases left in between. The CDR3 loop spans 16 amino acids. Germline V CDR1 and CDR2: LGHNA, YNFKEQ. In nucleotides, the CDR3 is TGTGCCAGCAGCCAATACGGCGGGATGGATTACAATGAGCAGTTCTTC. As protein: CASSQYGGMDYNEQFF.

This chain links TRBV6-5 with TRBJ1-2; 8 positions agree with TRBD1. The CDR3 contains 14 residues. Germline assignment: CDR1 MNHEY and CDR2 SVGAGI. The V gene end was trimmed by 5 bases and the J gene end by 0 bases; junction bases not matched to a gene: 2. Here the CDR3 reads CASSGRGPNYGYTF. The CDR3 bases are TGTGCCAGCAGTGGCAGGGGGCCTAACTATGGCTACACCTTC.

The rearrangement joins TRBV28 to TRBJ2-7, with D uncertain. Between the trimmed V and J ends, which lost 5 bases and 3 bases, there was a span of 5 bases. Germline V CDR1 and CDR2: MDHEN, SYDVKM. This CDR3 is built from 11 residues. CDR3 sequence reads: CASSVYYEQYF. DNA for the CDR3: TGTGCCAGCAGTGTATACTACGAGCAGTACTTC.

This clonotype was counted once. The chain's CDR3 is CASNDRGPSPLHF. In nucleotides, the CDR3 is TGTGCCAGCAACGACAGGGGACCTTCACCCCTCCACTTT. V is TRBV25-1 and J is TRBJ1-6; 8 bases map to TRBD1. V trimming: 7 bases; J trimming: 9 bases; junction bases outside the gene matches: 5. The CDR3 loop spans 13 amino acids. From germline, CDR1 is MGHDK and CDR2 SYGVNS.

This clonotype was counted only a few times. V usage is TRBV7-2 and J usage is TRBJ1-4, with D possibly matching TRBD1 (5 bases). The CDR3 extends over 16 amino acids. Between the trimmed V and J ends, which lost 1 base and 4 bases, there was a span of 13 bases. Per the germline V gene, CDR1 is SGHTA and CDR2 is FQGNSA. The CDR3 is CASSLDSWGGNEKLFF. Here the CDR3 DNA reads TGTGCCAGCAGCTTAGATTCCTGGGGGGGTAATGAAAAACTGTTTTTT.

This clonotype appeared a few times. The chain couples TRBV28 to TRBJ1-3; D is possibly TRBD1 (6 bases). The V gene's germline CDR1 is MDHEN and CDR2 SYDVKM. The CDR3 spans 16 residues. The V gene lost 1 base and the J gene lost 6 bases, with 16 bases spanning the gap. CDR3 DNA sequence: TGTGCCAGCAGTTTATTTTTGTCAGGGGAGATAAACACCATATATTTT. Encoded protein: CASSLFLSGEINTIYF.

V is TRBV9 and J is TRBJ2-3, with D possibly TRBD1 on 6 matching bases. V was shortened by 0 bases and J by 2 bases, with 19 bases between the two germline ends. Germline V gene lookup returns CDR1 SGDLS and CDR2 YYNGEE. The CDR3 runs to 18 residues. CDR3 sequence (DNA): TGTGCCAGCAGCGTAGGAGGGGCAGGGGAAAAGGTCACAGATACGCAGTATTTT. This gives the protein CASSVGGAGEKVTDTQYF.

The V gene is TRBV12-3 or TRBV12-4, the J gene TRBJ2-1; perhaps TRBD2 as D (5 bases). Trimming took 6 bases from V and 0 from J, leaving 12 bases between them. This CDR3 spans 15 amino acids. The CDR3 reads CASSWTYPSYNEQFF. CDR3 sequence (DNA): TGTGCCAGCAGCTGGACTTACCCCTCCTACAATGAGCAGTTCTTC.

The chain links TRBV5-5 to TRBJ2-1, with TRBD2 matching 13 bases. The CDR3 consists of 17 residues. Germline V gene sequence: CDR1 SGHKS, CDR2 YYEKEE (reference sequence). The trim removed 4 bases at V and 9 bases at J, leaving 13 bases unmatched. DNA of the CDR3: TGTGCCAGCAGCCGCACATACACTAGCGGGAGGGCCGGTGAGCAGTTCTTC. It is translated as CASSRTYTSGRAGEQFF.

The chain is built from TRBV6-5 and TRBJ2-1; TRBD2 matches at 10 bases. The CDR3 is 17 amino acids. Trimming took 5 bases from V and 3 from J; bases not matched to a gene: 10. Germline CDR1 MNHEY, CDR2 SVGAGI. The CDR3 spells CASSRTSGVGGYNEQFF. The CDR3 DNA is TGTGCCAGCAGTAGGACTAGCGGAGTGGGGGGCTACAATGAGCAGTTCTTC.

This chain joins TRBV29-1 and TRBJ1-2; D not resolved. The CDR3 loop spans 17 amino acids. Per germline, CDR1 SQVTM and CDR2 ANQGSEA. Trimming took off 1 base at V and 0 bases at J, with 18 bases between the two ends. In nucleotides, the CDR3 is TGCAGCGTTGAAGTCCGAGGACGGAGTGGAGCTAACTATGGCTACACCTTC. This gives the protein CSVEVRGRSGANYGYTF.

In the case of this clonotype: One end of the junction does not line up with germline, which may come from a read error. In DNA form, the CDR3 reads TGTGCCAGCAGTCTAGCGGGGGCCCAGTACTTC. This translates into CASSLAGAQYF. V is TRBV12-3 or TRBV12-4 and J is TRBJ2-7; 10 nucleotides match TRBD2. The CDR3 has 11 residues.

This clonotype has just a few counts. This chain uses TRBV5-1 with TRBJ1-1, with 7 bases identical to TRBD1. This CDR3 has 15 residues. With V trimmed by 2 bases and J by 4 bases, 8 bases remained unmatched. Germline CDR1 SGHRS, CDR2 YFSETQ. CDR3 residues: CASSFRRPGGTEAFF. CDR3 nucleotides: TGCGCCAGCAGCTTCAGGAGGCCAGGGGGCACTGAAGCTTTCTTT.

In its sample, this clonotype was seen a few times. The chain combines TRBV5-5 with TRBJ1-1; D is ambiguous. Trimming shortened V by 2 bases and J by 5 bases, and 19 bases separated the two germline ends. This CDR3 region has 16 residues. Germline CDR1 and CDR2: SGHKS and YYEKEE (reference sequence). The DNA of the CDR3 is TGTGCCAGCAGCTTCTCCGGTCCGCGGAGGGTGACTGAAGCTTTCTTT. This codes for CASSFSGPRRVTEAFF.

This rearrangement joins TRBV4-3 to TRBJ2-3; TRBD2 matches 7 bases. CDR3 length equals 16 residues. The germline CDR1 and CDR2 sequences are LGHNA and YSLEER. V lost 0 bases to trimming and J lost 2 bases; unmatched junction nucleotides: 5. The CDR3 DNA reads TGCGCCAGCAGCCAAGATCCAGCGGGATCCACAGATACGCAGTATTTT. Protein product: CASSQDPAGSTDTQYF.

The genes are TRBV24-1 and TRBJ2-7, with a weak D call TRBD1 (5 bases). This CDR3 region has 15 residues. Looked up from germline, CDR1 is KGHDR and CDR2 is SFDVKD. Trimming cost V 5 bases and J 3 bases, with 16 bases left between them. The CDR3 spells CATSGGHYAIYEQYF. The CDR3 DNA reads as TGTGCCACCAGTGGAGGACACTATGCCATCTACGAGCAGTACTTC.

V and J are TRBV20-1 and TRBJ2-5; unclear D gene. Germline V lookup: CDR1 DFQATT, CDR2 SNEGSKA (reference sequence). The CDR3 spans 11 residues. V was clipped by 8 bases and J by 1 base, with 8 bases between them. CDR3 residues: CSWVSQETQYF. The CDR3 region has the DNA TGCAGTTGGGTTAGCCAAGAGACCCAGTACTTC.

The gene calls are TRBV28 and TRBJ1-4; D gene unclear. V lost 7 bases to trimming and J lost 8 bases, with 17 bases between them. Germline CDR1 is MDHEN and CDR2 is SYDVKM. The CDR3 loop spans 14 amino acids. The DNA for the CDR3 is TGTGCCAGCAAAGGAGCGGGGTATGGGGAAAAACTGTTTTTT. Translated: CASKGAGYGEKLFF.

This clonotype turned up a few times. CDR3: CASSLEIRQPQHF. In DNA, the CDR3 is TGTGCCAGCAGCTTAGAAATCCGTCAGCCCCAGCATTTT. The rearrangement uses TRBV7-8 and TRBJ1-5; D remains unclear. Germline loops: CDR1 SGHVS, CDR2 FQNEAQ. Trimming left V 1 base short and J 6 bases short, with 7 bases between. CDR3 length equals 13 residues.

The chain uses TRBV28 and TRBJ1-3; possibly TRBD1 for D (6 bases). CDR3 length: 14 amino acids. Per the germline V gene, CDR1 is MDHEN and CDR2 is SYDVKM. With 6 bases removed from V and 2 bases from J, the gap between germline ends came to 11 bases. The CDR3 spells CASSPGGPGNTIYF. DNA of the CDR3: TGTGCCAGCAGCCCCGGGGGGCCTGGAAACACCATATATTTT.

CDR3 DNA sequence: TGTGCCAGCAGCATATCCGGGACAGCTCCTTCAACCTCTGGAAACACCATATATTTT. Amino acids: CASSISGTAPSTSGNTIYF. This rearrangement joins TRBV7-2 to TRBJ1-3; 7 bases fit TRBD1. The J segment lost 0 bases and the V segment lost 5 bases, leaving 16 bases of the junction unmatched. The CDR3 totals 19 residues. CDR1 SGHTA and CDR2 FQGNSA come from the germline V gene.

This chain uses TRBV5-5 with TRBJ2-7; a possible D gene is TRBD2 (6 bases). The V gene's germline CDR1 is SGHKS and CDR2 YYEKEE (reference sequence). Trimming shortened V by 0 bases and J by 4 bases, and 11 bases separated the two germline ends. This CDR3 is 14 amino acids long. CDR3 in amino acids: CASSLVGRWYEQYF. CDR3 DNA: TGTGCCAGCAGCTTGGTTGGGAGGTGGTACGAGCAGTACTTC.

The CDR3 is CASSQRAGIQPQHF. CDR3 DNA sequence: TGCGCCAGCAGCCAAAGGGCAGGGATTCAGCCCCAGCATTTT. The genes are TRBV4-3 and TRBJ1-5, with TRBD1 as a possible D gene (5 bases). This CDR3 spans 14 amino acids. Trimming took off 2 bases at V and 6 bases at J, with 11 bases between the two ends. CDR1 and CDR2 (germline): LGHNA, YSLEER.

This chain joins TRBV2 and TRBJ1-6; D might be TRBD1 (6 bases). Deletions cut 3 bases from V and 7 bases from J, with 13 bases between. CDR1 and CDR2 from the germline V gene are SNHLY and FYNNEI. CDR3 length: 15 residues. In DNA, the CDR3 is TGTGCCAGCAGTGAGGACAGAAACACAAATTCACCCCTCCACTTT. Encoded protein: CASSEDRNTNSPLHF.

This clonotype was found once. The rearrangement links TRBV20-1 to TRBJ1-6; possibly TRBD1 for D (6 bases). Germline V gene data show CDR1 as DFQATT and CDR2 as SNEGSKA (reference sequence). V was trimmed by 0 bases and J by 4 bases, leaving 13 bases between them. The CDR3 has 16 amino acids. The CDR3 DNA is TGCAGTGCTAGAGATTCCAGGGGCCCATATAATTCACCCCTCCACTTT. Its protein is CSARDSRGPYNSPLHF.

A few counts support this clonotype. J is TRBJ1-2 and V is TRBV20-1; 7 bases agree with TRBD1. V trimming: 3 bases; J trimming: 8 bases; junction bases outside the gene matches: 6. CDR1 DFQATT and CDR2 SNEGSKA come from the germline V gene (reference sequence). The CDR3 is 12 residues long. This CDR3 reads CSARDRLGGYTF. In DNA form, the CDR3 reads TGCAGTGCTAGGGACAGGCTGGGGGGCTACACCTTC.

There are a few counts of this clonotype. The chain joins TRBV25-1 to TRBJ2-2; TRBD2 aligns across 9 bases. The V gene's germline CDR1 is MGHDK and CDR2 SYGVNS. The CDR3 is 14 residues long. J was trimmed by 6 bases and V by 6 bases; bases with no gene match: 5. The CDR3 nucleotides read TGTGCCAGCAGCATAGCGGGAGTTTCCGGGGAGCTGTTTTTT. Translation: CASSIAGVSGELFF.

This clonotype appeared many times. V and J are TRBV5-1 and TRBJ1-1; 8 nucleotides match TRBD1. The CDR3 covers 18 residues. Germline assignment: CDR1 SGHRS and CDR2 YFSETQ. Trimming took 5 bases from V and 1 from J; bases not matched to a gene: 16. CDR3 DNA sequence: TGCGCCAGCAGTCAGAGGGCAGGGGGCTATACGACGAACACTGAAGCTTTCTTT. It is translated as CASSQRAGGYTTNTEAFF.